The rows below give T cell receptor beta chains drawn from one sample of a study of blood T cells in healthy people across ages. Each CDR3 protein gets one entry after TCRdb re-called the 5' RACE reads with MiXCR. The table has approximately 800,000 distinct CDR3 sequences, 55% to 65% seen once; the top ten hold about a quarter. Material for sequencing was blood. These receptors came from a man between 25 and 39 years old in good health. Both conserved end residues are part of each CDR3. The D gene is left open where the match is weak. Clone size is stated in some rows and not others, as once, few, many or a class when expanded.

CDR3aa: CASSSLGQADSPLHF
CDR3nt: TGTGCCAGCAGTTCCCTGGGACAGGCGGATTCACCCCTCCACTTT
v_gene: TRBV6-2/TRBV6-3
d_gene: TRBD1
j_gene: TRBJ1-6
abundance: .

CDR3aa: CASSQDLRENQPQHF
CDR3nt: TGTGCCAGCAGCCAAGATCTAAGGGAGAATCAGCCCCAGCATTTT
v_gene: TRBV3-1
d_gene: .
j_gene: TRBJ1-5
abundance: .

CDR3aa: CSVSSGTEAFF
CDR3nt: TGCAGCGTTTCGAGTGGCACTGAAGCTTTCTTT
v_gene: TRBV29-1
d_gene: .
j_gene: TRBJ1-1
abundance: few

CDR3aa: CASSQGDWAGGTEAFF
CDR3nt: TGCGCCAGCAGCCAAGGAGATTGGGCAGGGGGCACTGAAGCTTTCTTT
v_gene: TRBV4-1
d_gene: TRBD1
j_gene: TRBJ1-1
abundance: .

CDR3aa: CASSLLTSGVETQYF
CDR3nt: TGTGCCAGCAGCTTACTCACTAGCGGGGTAGAGACCCAGTACTTC
v_gene: TRBV11-1
d_gene: TRBD2
j_gene: TRBJ2-5
abundance: .

CDR3aa: CASSPYGTTSTYEQYF
CDR3nt: TGTGCCAGCAGCCCCTACGGGACAACCTCAACCTACGAGCAGTACTTC
v_gene: TRBV13
d_gene: .
j_gene: TRBJ2-7
abundance: .

CDR3aa: CSVEDPTGGSGANVLTF
CDR3nt: TGCAGCGTTGAAGATCCGACAGGGGGCTCTGGGGCCAACGTCCTGACTTTC
v_gene: TRBV29-1
d_gene: TRBD1
j_gene: TRBJ2-6
abundance: many

CDR3aa: CAGTPTSGEKETQYF
CDR3nt: TGTGCCGGCACCCCCACCTCAGGGGAAAAAGAGACCCAGTACTTC
v_gene: TRBV12-3/TRBV12-4
d_gene: .
j_gene: TRBJ2-5
abundance: .

CDR3aa: CASSTNPGISYEQYF
CDR3nt: TGTGCCAGCAGCACCAATCCCGGGATTTCCTACGAGCAGTACTTC
v_gene: TRBV6-6
d_gene: .
j_gene: TRBJ2-7
abundance: .

CDR3aa: CASSQAIGQLGRYEQYF
CDR3nt: TGCGCCAGCAGCCAAGCAATTGGACAGTTAGGGCGCTACGAGCAGTACTTC
v_gene: TRBV4-3
d_gene: .
j_gene: TRBJ2-7
abundance: .

CDR3aa: CASSFSSKNIQYF
CDR3nt: TGTGCCAGCAGTTTTTCCAGCAAAAACATTCAGTACTTC
v_gene: TRBV27
d_gene: .
j_gene: TRBJ2-4
abundance: few

CDR3aa: CASSQEASAGGLNIQYF
CDR3nt: TGTGCCAGCAGCCAAGAAGCTTCAGCGGGGGGGCTGAACATTCAGTACTTC
v_gene: TRBV4-2
d_gene: TRBD2
j_gene: TRBJ2-4
abundance: .

CDR3aa: CASTNYGEQYF
CDR3nt: TGTGCCAGCACTAACTATGGGGAGCAGTACTTC
v_gene: TRBV6-5
d_gene: .
j_gene: TRBJ2-7
abundance: .

CDR3aa: CATGGAASSTDTQYF
CDR3nt: TGTGCCACCGGAGGGGCGGCCAGTAGCACAGATACGCAGTATTTT
v_gene: TRBV24-1
d_gene: .
j_gene: TRBJ2-3
abundance: once

CDR3aa: CASSVLGSGVLDTQYF
CDR3nt: TGTGCCAGCAGCGTACTGGGTAGCGGGGTGTTAGATACGCAGTATTTT
v_gene: TRBV9
d_gene: TRBD2
j_gene: TRBJ2-3
abundance: .

CDR3aa: CASSLRRAGQGANEQFF
CDR3nt: TGCGCCAGCAGCTTACGACGAGCGGGACAGGGGGCAAATGAGCAGTTCTTC
v_gene: TRBV5-1
d_gene: TRBD1
j_gene: TRBJ2-1
abundance: .

CDR3aa: CSADRTSGTDTQYF
CDR3nt: TGCAGTGCGGACCGGACTAGCGGCACAGATACGCAGTATTTT
v_gene: TRBV20-1
d_gene: TRBD2
j_gene: TRBJ2-3
abundance: once

CDR3aa: CATNGQGSSNEQYF
CDR3nt: TGTGCCACCAATGGGCAGGGGAGTAGCAATGAGCAGTACTTC
v_gene: TRBV24-1
d_gene: .
j_gene: TRBJ2-5
abundance: .

CDR3aa: CASSQAAGGLDEQFF
CDR3nt: TGCGCCAGCAGCCAAGCTGCGGGGGGGCTCGATGAGCAGTTCTTC
v_gene: TRBV4-1
d_gene: TRBD2
j_gene: TRBJ2-1
abundance: .

CDR3aa: CASSQVRLYQETQYF
CDR3nt: TGTGCCAGCAGCCAAGTACGGCTGTACCAAGAGACCCAGTACTTC
v_gene: TRBV4-2
d_gene: .
j_gene: TRBJ2-5
abundance: .

CDR3aa: CASSPRDGGYEQYF
CDR3nt: TGTGCCAGCAGTCCCCGGGACGGAGGCTACGAGCAGTACTTC
v_gene: TRBV27
d_gene: .
j_gene: TRBJ2-7
abundance: .

CDR3aa: CASSLDGITYNEQFF
CDR3nt: TGTGCCAGCAGCTTAGACGGGATAACCTACAATGAGCAGTTCTTC
v_gene: TRBV11-2
d_gene: .
j_gene: TRBJ2-1
abundance: few

CDR3aa: CASSSRLAGGKETQFF
CDR3nt: TGTGCCAGCAGCTCAAGATTAGCGGGGGGTAAAGAGACCCAGTTCTTC
v_gene: TRBV3-1
d_gene: TRBD2
j_gene: TRBJ2-1
abundance: once

CDR3aa: CASSQEDRGGYEQYF
CDR3nt: TGTGCCAGCAGCCAAGAAGACAGAGGGGGCTACGAGCAGTACTTC
v_gene: TRBV4-2
d_gene: .
j_gene: TRBJ2-7
abundance: many

CDR3aa: CSASVSGANYGYTF
CDR3nt: TGCAGTGCTAGTGTGTCAGGAGCTAACTATGGCTACACCTTC
v_gene: TRBV20-1
d_gene: .
j_gene: TRBJ1-2
abundance: few

CDR3aa: CASTPALTSQETQYF
CDR3nt: TGTGCCAGCACCCCAGCCCTGACTAGCCAAGAGACCCAGTACTTC
v_gene: TRBV6-1
d_gene: .
j_gene: TRBJ2-5
abundance: .

CDR3aa: CASSSTTGTNYGYTF
CDR3nt: TGTGCCAGCAGCAGCACTACCGGGACAAACTATGGCTACACCTTC
v_gene: TRBV14
d_gene: .
j_gene: TRBJ1-2
abundance: .

CDR3aa: CASREQTETQYF
CDR3nt: TGTGCCAGCAGGGAACAAACAGAGACCCAGTACTTC
v_gene: TRBV2
d_gene: .
j_gene: TRBJ2-5
abundance: .

CDR3aa: CASSSPTGGETQYF
CDR3nt: TGTGCCAGCAGTTCGCCGACAGGGGGAGAGACCCAGTACTTC
v_gene: TRBV28
d_gene: TRBD1
j_gene: TRBJ2-5
abundance: .

CDR3aa: CAISLLAGGPNTQYF
CDR3nt: TGTGCCATCAGCTTACTAGCGGGGGGGCCAAATACGCAGTATTTT
v_gene: TRBV10-3
d_gene: TRBD2
j_gene: TRBJ2-3
abundance: .

CDR3aa: CASSGTEYTEAFF
CDR3nt: TGTGCCAGCAGCGGAACTGAGTACACTGAAGCTTTCTTT
v_gene: TRBV11-1
d_gene: .
j_gene: TRBJ1-1
abundance: .

CDR3aa: CASSYSKLGFSGANVLTF
CDR3nt: TGTGCCAGCAGTTACTCGAAGTTAGGGTTTTCTGGGGCCAACGTCCTGACTTTC
v_gene: TRBV6-5
d_gene: .
j_gene: TRBJ2-6
abundance: few

CDR3aa: CASSGGGEYEQYF
CDR3nt: TGTGCCAGCAGCGGAGGGGGGGAGTACGAGCAGTACTTC
v_gene: TRBV9
d_gene: .
j_gene: TRBJ2-7
abundance: .

CDR3aa: CAIRLQGDGTEAFF
CDR3nt: TGTGCCATCAGACTACAGGGGGACGGCACTGAAGCTTTCTTT
v_gene: TRBV10-3
d_gene: TRBD1
j_gene: TRBJ1-1
abundance: .

CDR3aa: CASSPSDRGAYEQYF
CDR3nt: TGTGCCAGCAGCCCGTCGGACAGGGGTGCATACGAGCAGTACTTC
v_gene: TRBV9
d_gene: TRBD1
j_gene: TRBJ2-7
abundance: .

CDR3aa: CSVVGRGGFYEQYF
CDR3nt: TGCAGCGTTGTCGGGCGGGGGGGCTTTTACGAGCAGTACTTC
v_gene: TRBV29-1
d_gene: TRBD2
j_gene: TRBJ2-7
abundance: few

CDR3aa: CAIRPGQGGEKLFF
CDR3nt: TGTGCCATCAGACCAGGACAGGGGGGCGAAAAACTGTTTTTT
v_gene: TRBV10-3
d_gene: TRBD1
j_gene: TRBJ1-4
abundance: few

CDR3aa: CASSQHTSGANVLTF
CDR3nt: TGTGCCAGCAGTCAACACACCTCTGGGGCCAACGTCCTGACTTTC
v_gene: TRBV28
d_gene: .
j_gene: TRBJ2-6
abundance: .

CDR3aa: CASSFPGDGNQPQHF
CDR3nt: TGTGCCAGCAGTTTTCCTGGGGATGGCAATCAGCCCCAGCATTTT
v_gene: TRBV12-3/TRBV12-4
d_gene: .
j_gene: TRBJ1-5
abundance: few

CDR3aa: CASRTRTGKGEKLFF
CDR3nt: TGTGCCAGCAGAACCCGGACAGGGAAGGGTGAAAAACTGTTTTTT
v_gene: TRBV6-6
d_gene: TRBD1
j_gene: TRBJ1-4
abundance: .

CDR3aa: CASSLKLGQLNYGYTF
CDR3nt: TGTGCCAGCAGCTTAAAGCTGGGACAGCTTAACTATGGCTACACCTTT
v_gene: TRBV7-9
d_gene: TRBD1
j_gene: TRBJ1-2
abundance: .

CDR3aa: CASSDTRNSNQPQHF
CDR3nt: TGTGCCAGCAGTGATACCCGAAATAGCAATCAGCCCCAGCATTTT
v_gene: TRBV25-1
d_gene: .
j_gene: TRBJ1-5
abundance: .

CDR3aa: CASNQFSGGGNTEAFF
CDR3nt: TGTGCCAGCAACCAATTTTCAGGGGGCGGGAACACTGAAGCTTTCTTT
v_gene: TRBV2
d_gene: TRBD1
j_gene: TRBJ1-1
abundance: many

CDR3aa: CASSFSGEASNQPQHF
CDR3nt: TGTGCCAGCAGCTTTTCGGGAGAGGCTAGCAATCAGCCCCAGCATTTT
v_gene: TRBV7-2
d_gene: .
j_gene: TRBJ1-5
abundance: .

CDR3aa: CASSQDFTGTREQYF
CDR3nt: TGCGCCAGCAGCCAAGATTTTACAGGGACGAGGGAGCAGTACTTC
v_gene: TRBV4-3
d_gene: .
j_gene: TRBJ2-5
abundance: .

CDR3aa: CSVAKGAEGYTF
CDR3nt: TGCAGCGTCGCTAAGGGGGCGGAGGGCTACACCTTC
v_gene: TRBV29-1
d_gene: TRBD1
j_gene: TRBJ1-2
abundance: .

CDR3aa: CASSLTTVPSEQYF
CDR3nt: TGTGCCAGCAGCTTAACGACAGTACCCTCCGAGCAGTACTTC
v_gene: TRBV7-2
d_gene: .
j_gene: TRBJ2-7
abundance: .

CDR3aa: CSARVIYNEQFF
CDR3nt: TGCAGTGCTAGGGTCATCTACAATGAGCAGTTCTTC
v_gene: TRBV20-1
d_gene: .
j_gene: TRBJ2-1
abundance: .

CDR3aa: CASSLDRNTNYGYTF
CDR3nt: TGTGCCAGCAGTTTGGACAGAAACACTAACTATGGCTACACCTTC
v_gene: TRBV2
d_gene: .
j_gene: TRBJ1-2
abundance: few

CDR3aa: CASSLKGPYISGANVLTF
CDR3nt: TGTGCCAGCAGTTTAAAAGGACCGTATATCTCTGGGGCCAACGTCCTGACTTTC
v_gene: TRBV12-3/TRBV12-4
d_gene: .
j_gene: TRBJ2-6
abundance: .

CDR3aa: CASSQKLLRIRRDYNEQFF
CDR3nt: TGTGCCAGCAGCCAGAAACTCCTGCGTATCAGGAGAGACTACAATGAGCAGTTCTTC
v_gene: TRBV3-1
d_gene: .
j_gene: TRBJ2-1
abundance: .

CDR3aa: CASSLYRQGARYEQYF
CDR3nt: TGCGCCAGCAGCTTGTACCGACAGGGAGCCCGATACGAACAGTACTTC
v_gene: TRBV5-1
d_gene: TRBD1
j_gene: TRBJ2-7
abundance: .